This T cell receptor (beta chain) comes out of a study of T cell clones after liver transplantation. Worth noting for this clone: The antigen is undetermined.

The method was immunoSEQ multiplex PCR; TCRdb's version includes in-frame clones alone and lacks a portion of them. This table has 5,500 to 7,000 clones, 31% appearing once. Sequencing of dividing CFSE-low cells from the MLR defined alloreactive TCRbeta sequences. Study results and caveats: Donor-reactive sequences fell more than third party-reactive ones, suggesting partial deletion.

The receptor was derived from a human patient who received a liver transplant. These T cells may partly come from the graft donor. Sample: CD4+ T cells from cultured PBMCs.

CDR3 bases: TGTGCCAGCAGCCAAGGGGACAGGGGGCCCGAGCAGTACTTC. Translating it yields CASSQGDRGPEQYF. V is TRBV5-4 and J is TRBJ2-7, with 12 bases that match TRBD1. The CDR3 runs 14 residues. Trimming cost V 4 bases and J 6 bases; bases outside gene matches: 5. Germline V lookup: CDR1 SGHNT, CDR2 YYREEE (reference sequence).